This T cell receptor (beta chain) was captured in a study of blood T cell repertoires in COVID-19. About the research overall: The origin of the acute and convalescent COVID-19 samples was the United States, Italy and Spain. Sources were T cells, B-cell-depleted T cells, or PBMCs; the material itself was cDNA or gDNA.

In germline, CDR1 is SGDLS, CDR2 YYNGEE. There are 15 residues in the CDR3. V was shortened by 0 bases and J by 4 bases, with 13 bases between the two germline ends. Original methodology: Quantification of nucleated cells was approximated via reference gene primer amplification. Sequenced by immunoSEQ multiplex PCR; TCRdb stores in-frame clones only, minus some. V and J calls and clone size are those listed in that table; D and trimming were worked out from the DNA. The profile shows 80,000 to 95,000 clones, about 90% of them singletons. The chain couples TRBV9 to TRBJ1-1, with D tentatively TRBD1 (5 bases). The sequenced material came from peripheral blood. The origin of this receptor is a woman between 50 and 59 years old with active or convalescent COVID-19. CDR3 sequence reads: CASSVGKGIGTEAFF. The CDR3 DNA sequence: TGTGCCAGCAGCGTAGGGAAGGGGATCGGCACTGAAGCTTTCTTT.